Below, 14 T cell receptor beta chains from the same sample are listed, as sequenced in a study of blood T cells in healthy people across ages. The authors ran a second PCR of roughly 6 to 12 cycles using a sample-barcoded 5' primer and a J-beta primer mix. TCRdb itself ran the 5' RACE reads through MiXCR, one entry per CDR3 protein. The repertoire includes 1.5 million to 2 million distinct CDR3 sequences, approximately 30% of them detected once, and 7.7% sits in the top ten. The specimen sequenced was blood. These receptors were collected from a woman in her 30s in good health.

The chain links TRBV5-1 to TRBJ2-1; D is undetermined. Trimming left V 3 bases short and J 0 bases short, with 16 bases between. Looked up from germline, CDR1 is SGHRS and CDR2 is YFSETQ. The CDR3 contains 17 residues. In DNA form, the CDR3 reads TGCGCCAGCAGCTCGCGCCAGGCCTCCCTCTCCTACAATGAGCAGTTCTTC. Translated, it gives CASSSRQASLSYNEQFF.

CDR3 sequence reads: CSVERYGIGTEAFF. In DNA form, the CDR3 reads TGCAGCGTTGAACGGTACGGTATAGGAACTGAAGCTTTCTTT. The V call is TRBV29-1, the J call TRBJ1-1, with D unclear. V lost 2 bases and J 5 bases, leaving 15 bases between the germline ends. Germline V CDR1 and CDR2: SQVTM, ANQGSEA. This CDR3 region has 14 residues.

This clonotype showed up many times. The V and J genes are TRBV7-3 and TRBJ2-1, with a tentative D call TRBD2 (6 bases). Trimming took off 2 bases at V and 10 bases at J, with 12 bases between the two ends. The germline V gene encodes CDR1 SGHTA and CDR2 FQGTGA. The CDR3 spans 13 residues. The CDR3, as DNA: TGTGCCAGCAGCTTATTGGCCAGCGGGGAGCAGTTCTTC. Residues: CASSLLASGEQFF.

This clonotype was seen repeatedly, ten times or more. V gene TRBV29-1 combines with J gene TRBJ2-3; maybe TRBD1 (6 bases). The CDR3 consists of 12 residues. Per the germline V gene, CDR1 is SQVTM and CDR2 is ANQGSEA. The CDR3 spells CGWAGAADTQYF. The CDR3 DNA reads TGCGGATGGGCAGGGGCTGCAGATACGCAGTATTTT.

The chain employs TRBV2 and TRBJ1-6, with 10 bases aligning to TRBD1. V lost 8 bases, J lost 10 bases, and 8 bases stayed unmatched. Germline V gives CDR1 SNHLY, CDR2 FYNNEI. The CDR3 sequence is 14 residues long. CDR3 loop: CASANRDRGSPLHF. In DNA form, the CDR3 reads TGTGCCAGCGCTAACCGGGACAGGGGATCACCCCTCCACTTT.

This clonotype was detected a few times. The gene calls are TRBV7-2 and TRBJ1-2; possible D gene TRBD1, 5 bases. CDR1 and CDR2 (germline): SGHTA, FQGNSA. The V gene lost 2 bases and the J gene lost 10 bases, with 26 bases spanning the gap. This CDR3 is built from 17 residues. The CDR3 DNA is TGTGCCAGCAGCTTAATTCGATTGGGGTCCGGGGCCGCTCACTACACCTTC. Protein sequence: CASSLIRLGSGAAHYTF. Full variable domain (outside the CDR3, taken from reference TRBV7-2 and TRBJ1-2): GAGVSQSPSNKVTEKGKDVELRCDPISGHTALYWYRQSLGQGLEFLIYFQGNSAPDKSGLPSDRFSAERTGGSVSTLTIQRTQQEDSAVYLCASSLIRLGSGAAHYTFGSGTRLTVV.

Points on this clonotype: It may be a read error: a sequence one base away is much more abundant. The chain links TRBV29-1 to TRBJ2-3, with 9 positions matching TRBD2. This CDR3 is 15 amino acids long. The V gene end was trimmed by 6 bases and the J gene end by 2 bases; junction bases not matched to a gene: 9. Germline CDR1 SQVTM, CDR2 ANQGSEA. The CDR3 nucleotides are TGCAGCGTCGACGGGGCTAGCGGGGCCACAGATACGCAGTATTTT. It codes for CSVDGASGATDTQYF.

V gene TRBV11-2 combines with J gene TRBJ1-6, with TRBD1 as a possible D gene (6 bases). CDR1 and CDR2 from the germline V gene are SGHAT and FQNNGV. Trimming removed 7 bases at V and 7 bases at J, with 14 bases between. CDR3 size: 14 residues. The CDR3 DNA is TGTGCCAGCACTCGATGGGGGCCCAATTCACCCCTCCACTTT. It encodes CASTRWGPNSPLHF. The full variable domain, its missing parts supplied by reference TRBV11-2 and TRBJ1-6, is EAGVAQSPRYKIIEKRQSVAFWCNPISGHATLYWYQQILGQGPKLLIQFQNNGVVDDSQLPKDRFSAERLKGVDSTLKIQPAKLEDSAVYLCASTRWGPNSPLHFGNGTRLTVT.

This rearrangement joins TRBV7-3 to TRBJ2-5; a possible D gene is TRBD1 (5 bases). Germline V gene data show CDR1 as SGHTA and CDR2 as FQGTGA. V was trimmed by 3 bases and J by 5 bases, leaving 13 bases between them. The CDR3 sequence is 14 residues long. The CDR3 DNA sequence: TGTGCCAGCAGCTTGGTGGGGCTGAGGGAGACCCAGTACTTC. Its protein product is CASSLVGLRETQYF. Based on the CDR3 plus reference TRBV7-3 and TRBJ2-5, the full variable domain is GAGVSQTPSNKVTEKGKYVELRCDPISGHTALYWYRQSLGQGPEFLIYFQGTGAADDSGLPNDRFFAVRPEGSVSTLKIQRTERGDSAVYLCASSLVGLRETQYFGPGTRLLVL.

This clonotype was seen a single time. Just one base apart from a much larger clone, this may be a read error. The rearrangement joins TRBV15 to TRBJ2-4, with D hard to call. Germline V gene lookup returns CDR1 LNHNV and CDR2 YYDKDF (reference sequence). The CDR3 is 16 residues long. Trimming removed 0 bases at V and 13 bases at J, with 22 bases between. CDR3 protein: CATSRDLGTSYNEQYF. Here the CDR3 DNA reads TGTGCCACCAGCAGAGATCTAGGCACGAGTTACAATGAGCAGTACTTC.

The sample holds a few counts of this clonotype. At one of its ends the junction is not consistent with the germline gene, which may arise from a read error. The rearrangement joins TRBV24-1 to TRBJ2-7, with TRBD1 identical over 9 bases. The CDR3 consists of 16 residues. Germline V CDR1 and CDR2: KGHDR, SFDVKD. Here the CDR3 DNA reads TGTGCCCCCAGTGAAGCCTCCGGGACAGGGACCTACGAGCAGTACTTC. Protein sequence: CAPSEASGTGTYEQYF.

This clonotype was recorded at least ten times. The chain is built from TRBV3-1 and TRBJ2-7, with D perhaps TRBD2 (5 bases). This CDR3 region has 14 residues. The V gene's germline CDR1 is LGHDT and CDR2 YNNKEL (reference sequence). V gave up 1 base and J gave up 1 base, with 8 bases separating them. In DNA form, the CDR3 reads TGTGCCAGCAGCCAAGCGCGGGCGTCCTACGAGCAGTACTTC. This translates into CASSQARASYEQYF.

In its sample, this clonotype was seen a few times. V and J are TRBV15 and TRBJ2-7; unclear D gene. The CDR3 is 12 amino acids. Germline values: CDR1 LNHNV, CDR2 YYDKDF (reference sequence). Trimming left V 5 bases short and J 5 bases short, with 10 bases between. The CDR3 protein is CATSGVGDEQYF. The CDR3 nucleotides read TGTGCCACCAGCGGGGTAGGAGACGAGCAGTACTTC.

The V gene is TRBV28, the J gene TRBJ2-5, with D perhaps TRBD2 (5 bases). Trimming pared 6 bases from V and 3 bases from J, leaving 20 bases between. The V gene's germline CDR1 is MDHEN and CDR2 SYDVKM. The CDR3 has 16 amino acids. The CDR3 DNA follows: TGTGCCAGCAGAGTAAAAGGGAGACGACTGAAAGAGACCCAGTACTTC. It yields the protein CASRVKGRRLKETQYF.